This T cell receptor beta chain was recorded in a study of blood T cells in healthy people across ages. Study-wide background: Template switching caught about one barcoded beta molecule for each two T cells. Whole-study findings and limits: In older individuals, TCR beta diversity per million T cells was lower, falling roughly linearly with age. Relative to aged donors, long-lived donors carried more naive CD4+ cells and displayed higher diversity.

The sample providers were healthy Caucasian people from Russia, aged roughly 6 to 90. The CDR3 is 15 amino acids. The germline V gene encodes CDR1 SEHNR and CDR2 FQNEAQ (reference sequence). Trimming removed 5 bases at V and 1 base at J, with 14 bases between. Primers used in a second PCR of roughly 6 to 11 cycles were a sample-barcoded 5' primer and a J-beta primer mix. TCRdb called the 5' RACE reads again in MiXCR, with one record for every CDR3 protein. In the table there are about 1.5 million distinct CDR3 sequences, less than 45% of which are singletons. Points on this clonotype: What it recognizes is unknown.

This chain joins TRBV7-9 and TRBJ1-1; D unclear. This receptor was identified in a young woman in good health. The sample consisted of blood. The CDR3 DNA follows: TGTGCCAGCAGCCCCGTGTGGGAGAGGAACACTGAAGCTTTCTTT. Amino acids: CASSPVWERNTEAFF.